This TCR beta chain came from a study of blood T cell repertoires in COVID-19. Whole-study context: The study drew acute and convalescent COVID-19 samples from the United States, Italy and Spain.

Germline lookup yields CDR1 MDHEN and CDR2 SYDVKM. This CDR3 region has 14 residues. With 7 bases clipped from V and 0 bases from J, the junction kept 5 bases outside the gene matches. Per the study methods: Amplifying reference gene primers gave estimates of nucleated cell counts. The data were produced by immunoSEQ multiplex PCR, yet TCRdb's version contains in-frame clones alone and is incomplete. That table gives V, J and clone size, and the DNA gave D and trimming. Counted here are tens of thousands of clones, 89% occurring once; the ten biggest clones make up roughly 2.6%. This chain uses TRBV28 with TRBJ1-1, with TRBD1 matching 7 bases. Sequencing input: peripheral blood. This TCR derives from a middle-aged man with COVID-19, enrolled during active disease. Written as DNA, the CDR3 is TGTGCCAGCAAGACGGGACAGATGAACACTGAAGCTTTCTTT. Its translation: CASKTGQMNTEAFF.